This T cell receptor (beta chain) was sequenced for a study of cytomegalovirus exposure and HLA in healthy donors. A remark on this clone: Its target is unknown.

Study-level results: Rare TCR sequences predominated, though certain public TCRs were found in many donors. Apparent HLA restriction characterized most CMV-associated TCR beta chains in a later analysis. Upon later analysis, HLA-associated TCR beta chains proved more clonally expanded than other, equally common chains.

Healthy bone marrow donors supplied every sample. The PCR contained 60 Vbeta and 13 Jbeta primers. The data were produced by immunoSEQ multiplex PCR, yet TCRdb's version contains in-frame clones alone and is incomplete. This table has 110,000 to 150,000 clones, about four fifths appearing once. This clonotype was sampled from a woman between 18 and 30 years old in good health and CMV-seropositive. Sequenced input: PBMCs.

CDR3 bases: TGTGCCAGCAGCCTCAGGGTGGGTAATTCACCCCTCCACTTT. Protein sequence: CASSLRVGNSPLHF. The chain links TRBV5-4 to TRBJ1-6, with D perhaps TRBD1 (5 bases). The CDR3 is 14 residues long. V was trimmed by 4 bases and J by 6 bases, leaving 11 bases between them. CDR1 is SGHNT and CDR2 is YYREEE in the germline V gene (reference sequence).